The T cell receptor (beta chain) under discussion was sequenced for a study of T cells in Graves' hyperthyroidism and ophthalmopathy. Researchers took RNA transcripts and amplified the TCR beta CDR3 regions from them. When the TCR CDR3 underwent first-round RT-PCR, the HTBI primer set was used. TCRdb independently ran MiXCR on the multiplex PCR reads; one entry per CDR3 protein. Of roughly 600,000 distinct CDR3 sequences in the sample, roughly 14% are singletons; the top ten hold roughly an eighth. At least ten counts were recorded for this clonotype. The V end was cut by 6 bases, the J end by 3 bases, with 11 bases between. The length of the CDR3 is 13 residues. Germline CDR1 and CDR2: ENHRY and SYGVKD.

The TCR sequence derives from a woman in her forties or fifties with Graves' ophthalmopathy. The J gene is TRBJ2-5, the V gene TRBV10-3; D might be TRBD1 (6 bases). Sequenced: blood. For the CDR3, the DNA is TGTGCCATCAGACAGGGTATTGAAGAGACCCAGTACTTC. It encodes CAIRQGIEETQYF.